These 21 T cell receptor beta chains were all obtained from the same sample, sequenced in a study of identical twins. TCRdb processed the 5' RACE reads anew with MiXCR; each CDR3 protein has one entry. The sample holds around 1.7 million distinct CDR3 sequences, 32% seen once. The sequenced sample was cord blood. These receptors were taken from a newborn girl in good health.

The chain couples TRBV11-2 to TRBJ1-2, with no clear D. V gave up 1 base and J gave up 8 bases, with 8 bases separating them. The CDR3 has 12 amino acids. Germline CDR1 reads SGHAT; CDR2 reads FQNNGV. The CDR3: CASSLVPWGYTF. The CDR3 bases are TGTGCCAGCAGCTTAGTCCCTTGGGGCTACACCTTC.

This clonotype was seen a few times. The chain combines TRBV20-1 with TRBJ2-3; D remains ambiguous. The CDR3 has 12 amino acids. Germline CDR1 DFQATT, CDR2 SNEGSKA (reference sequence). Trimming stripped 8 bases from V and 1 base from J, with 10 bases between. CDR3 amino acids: CSTFGRTDTQYF. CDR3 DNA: TGCAGTACGTTCGGGCGCACAGATACGCAGTATTTT.

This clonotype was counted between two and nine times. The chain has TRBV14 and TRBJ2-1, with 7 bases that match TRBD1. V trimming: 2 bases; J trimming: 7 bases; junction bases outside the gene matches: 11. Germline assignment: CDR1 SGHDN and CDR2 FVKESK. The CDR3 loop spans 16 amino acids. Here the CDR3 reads CASSQSPRPRGNEQFF. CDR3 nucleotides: TGTGCCAGCAGCCAATCCCCCCGTCCCAGGGGGAATGAGCAGTTCTTC.

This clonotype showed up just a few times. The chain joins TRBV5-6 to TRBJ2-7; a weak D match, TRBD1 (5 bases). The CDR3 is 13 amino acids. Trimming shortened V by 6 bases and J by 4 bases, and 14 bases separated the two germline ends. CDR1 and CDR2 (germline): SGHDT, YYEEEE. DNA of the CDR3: TGTGCCAGCACCACTCTGGACATTTACGAGCAGTACTTC. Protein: CASTTLDIYEQYF. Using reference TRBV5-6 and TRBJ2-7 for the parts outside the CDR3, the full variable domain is DAGVTQSPTHLIKTRGQQVTLRCSPKSGHDTVSWYQQALGQGPQFIFQYYEEEERQRGNFPDRFSGHQFPNYSSELNVNALLLGDSALYLCASTTLDIYEQYFGPGTRLTVT.

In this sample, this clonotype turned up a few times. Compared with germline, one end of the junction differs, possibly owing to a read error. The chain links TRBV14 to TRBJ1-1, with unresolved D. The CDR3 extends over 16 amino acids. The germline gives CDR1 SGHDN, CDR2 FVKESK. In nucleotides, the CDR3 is TGTGCCAGCAGTACCATTGGGGTCGGAATGAACACTGAGGCTTTCTTT. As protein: CASSTIGVGMNTEAFF.

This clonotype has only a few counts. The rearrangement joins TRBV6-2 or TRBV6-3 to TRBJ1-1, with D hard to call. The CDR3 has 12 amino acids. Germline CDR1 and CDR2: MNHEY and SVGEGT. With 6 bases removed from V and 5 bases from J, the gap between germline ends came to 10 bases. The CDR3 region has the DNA TGTGCCAGCAGCCGAGGTATGACTGAAGCTTTCTTT. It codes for CASSRGMTEAFF.

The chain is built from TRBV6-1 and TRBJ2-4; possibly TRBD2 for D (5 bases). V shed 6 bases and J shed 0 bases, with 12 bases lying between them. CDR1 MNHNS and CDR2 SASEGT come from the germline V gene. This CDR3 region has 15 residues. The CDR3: CASSPIGLAKNIQYF. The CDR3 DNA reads TGTGCCAGCAGCCCAATCGGACTAGCCAAAAACATTCAGTACTTC.

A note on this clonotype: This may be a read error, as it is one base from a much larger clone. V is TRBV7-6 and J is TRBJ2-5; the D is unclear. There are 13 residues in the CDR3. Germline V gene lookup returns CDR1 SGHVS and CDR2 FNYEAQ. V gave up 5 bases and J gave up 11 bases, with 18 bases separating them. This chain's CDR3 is CASSRTPYNEQYF. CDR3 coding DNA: TGTGCCAGCAGCCGGACCCCCTACAATGAGCAGTACTTC.

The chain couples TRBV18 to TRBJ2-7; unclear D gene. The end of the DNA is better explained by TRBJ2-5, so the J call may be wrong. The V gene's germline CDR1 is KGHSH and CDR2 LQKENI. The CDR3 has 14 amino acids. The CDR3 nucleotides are TGTGCCAGCTCACCACTGTCACTTCAAGAGACCCAGTACTTC. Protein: CASSPLSLQETQYF.

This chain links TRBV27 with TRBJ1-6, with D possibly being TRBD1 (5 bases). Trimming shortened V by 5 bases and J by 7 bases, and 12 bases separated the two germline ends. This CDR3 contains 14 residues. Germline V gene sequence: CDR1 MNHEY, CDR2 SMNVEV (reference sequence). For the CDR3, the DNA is TGTGCCAGCAGTCACCGGGACCGCAATTCACCCCTCCACTTT. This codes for CASSHRDRNSPLHF.

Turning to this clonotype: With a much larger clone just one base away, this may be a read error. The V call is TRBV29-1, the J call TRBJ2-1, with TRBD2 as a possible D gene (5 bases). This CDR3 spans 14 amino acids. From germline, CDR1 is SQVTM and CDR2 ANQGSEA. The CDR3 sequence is CGVSLAPGYNEQFF. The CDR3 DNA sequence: TGCGGCGTTAGCCTAGCCCCTGGCTACAATGAGCAGTTCTTC.

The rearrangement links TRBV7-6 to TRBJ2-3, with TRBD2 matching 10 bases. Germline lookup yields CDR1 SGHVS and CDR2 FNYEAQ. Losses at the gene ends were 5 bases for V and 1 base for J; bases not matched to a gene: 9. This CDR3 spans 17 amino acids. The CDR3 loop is CASSLRTSGYGTDTQYF. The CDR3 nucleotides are TGTGCCAGCAGCCTGAGGACTAGCGGCTACGGCACAGATACGCAGTATTTT.

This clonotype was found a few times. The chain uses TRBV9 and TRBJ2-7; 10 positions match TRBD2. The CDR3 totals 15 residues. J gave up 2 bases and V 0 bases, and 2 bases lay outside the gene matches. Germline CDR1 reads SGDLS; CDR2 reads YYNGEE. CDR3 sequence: CASSVELAGPYEQYF. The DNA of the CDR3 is TGTGCCAGCAGCGTAGAACTAGCGGGGCCCTACGAGCAGTACTTC. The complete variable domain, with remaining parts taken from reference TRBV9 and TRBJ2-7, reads DSGVTQTPKHLITATGQRVTLRCSPRSGDLSVYWYQQSLDQGLQFLIQYYNGEERAKGNILERFSAQQFPDLHSELNLSSLELGDSALYFCASSVELAGPYEQYFGPGTRLTVT.

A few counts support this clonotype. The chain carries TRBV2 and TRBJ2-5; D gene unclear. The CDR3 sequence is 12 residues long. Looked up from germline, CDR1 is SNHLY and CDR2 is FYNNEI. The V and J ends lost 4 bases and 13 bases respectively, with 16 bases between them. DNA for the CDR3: TGTGCCAGCAGTGGGCTTTTCATCAAATGGTACTTC. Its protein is CASSGLFIKWYF. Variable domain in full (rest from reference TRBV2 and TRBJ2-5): EPEVTQTPSHQVTQMGQEVILRCVPISNHLYFYWYRQILGQKVEFLVSFYNNEISEKSEIFDDQFSVERPDGSNFTLKIRSTKLEDSAMYFCASSGLFIKWYFGPGTRLLVL.

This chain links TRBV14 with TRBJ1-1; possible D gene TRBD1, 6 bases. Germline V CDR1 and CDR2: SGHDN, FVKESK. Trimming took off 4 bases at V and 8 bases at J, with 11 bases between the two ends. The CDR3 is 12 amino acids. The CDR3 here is CASSLYREEAFF. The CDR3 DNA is TGTGCCAGCAGCCTATACAGGGAGGAAGCTTTCTTT.

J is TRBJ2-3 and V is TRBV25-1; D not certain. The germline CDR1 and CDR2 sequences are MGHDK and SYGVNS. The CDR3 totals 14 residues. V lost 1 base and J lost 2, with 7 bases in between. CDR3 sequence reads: CASSELEATDTQYF. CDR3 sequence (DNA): TGTGCCAGCAGTGAATTAGAGGCCACAGATACGCAGTATTTT.

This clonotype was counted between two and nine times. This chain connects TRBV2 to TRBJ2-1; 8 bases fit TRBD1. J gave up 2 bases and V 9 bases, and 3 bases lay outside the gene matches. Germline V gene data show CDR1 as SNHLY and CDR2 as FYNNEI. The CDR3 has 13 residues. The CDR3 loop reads CARDRATYNEQFF. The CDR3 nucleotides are TGTGCCAGGGACAGGGCTACCTACAATGAGCAGTTCTTC.

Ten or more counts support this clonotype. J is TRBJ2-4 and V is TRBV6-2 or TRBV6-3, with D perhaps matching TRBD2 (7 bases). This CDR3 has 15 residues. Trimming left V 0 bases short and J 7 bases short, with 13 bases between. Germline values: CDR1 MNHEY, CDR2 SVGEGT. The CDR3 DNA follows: TGTGCCAGCAGTTACTCCGTCGGGGGGCATAACATTCAGTACTTC. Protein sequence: CASSYSVGGHNIQYF.

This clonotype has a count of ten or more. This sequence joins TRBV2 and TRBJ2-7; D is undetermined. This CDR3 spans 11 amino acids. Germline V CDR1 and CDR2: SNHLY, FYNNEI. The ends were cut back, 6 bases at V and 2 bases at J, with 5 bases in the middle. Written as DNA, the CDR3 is TGTGCCAGCAGGGAAACCTACGAGCAGTACTTC. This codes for CASRETYEQYF.

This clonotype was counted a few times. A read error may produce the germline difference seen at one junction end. The CDR3 DNA reads as TGTGCCAGCAGTTACCCGGTACTAGGTGAAGAGACTCAGTACTTC. Amino acids: CASSYPVLGEETQYF. The V call is TRBV6-6, the J call TRBJ2-5, with TRBD2 as a possible D gene (5 bases). This CDR3 spans 15 amino acids. Germline CDR1 MNHNY, CDR2 SVGAGI (reference sequence).

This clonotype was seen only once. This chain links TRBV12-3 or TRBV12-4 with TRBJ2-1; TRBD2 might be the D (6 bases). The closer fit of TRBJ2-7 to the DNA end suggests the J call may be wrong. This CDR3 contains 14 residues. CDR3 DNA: TGTGCCAGCAGCCGACTAGGTAGATACAATGAGCAGTACTTC. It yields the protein CASSRLGRYNEQYF.